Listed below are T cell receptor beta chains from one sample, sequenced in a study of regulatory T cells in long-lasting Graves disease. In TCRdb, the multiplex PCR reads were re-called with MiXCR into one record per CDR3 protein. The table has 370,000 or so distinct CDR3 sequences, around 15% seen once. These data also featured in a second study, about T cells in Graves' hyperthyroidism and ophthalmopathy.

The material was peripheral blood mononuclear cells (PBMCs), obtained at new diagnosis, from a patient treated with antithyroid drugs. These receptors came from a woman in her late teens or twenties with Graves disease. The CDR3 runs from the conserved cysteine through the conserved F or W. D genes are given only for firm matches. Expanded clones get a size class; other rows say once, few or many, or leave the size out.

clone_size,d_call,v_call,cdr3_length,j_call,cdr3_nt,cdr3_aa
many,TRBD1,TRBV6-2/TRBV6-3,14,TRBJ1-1,TGTGCCAGCAGCCGGACAGGGATGAACACTGAAGCTTTCTTT,CASSRTGMNTEAFF
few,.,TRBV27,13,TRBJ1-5,TGTGCCAGCAGTTATGAGGAGGATCAGCCCCAGCATTTT,CASSYEEDQPQHF
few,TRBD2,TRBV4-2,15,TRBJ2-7,TGTGCCAGCAGCCAACGCGGGGGGGCCGTCGACGAGCAGTACTTC,CASSQRGGAVDEQYF
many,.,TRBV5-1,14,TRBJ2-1,TGCGCCAGCGACCATGGCGGCTCCTACAATGAGCAGTTCTTC,CASDHGGSYNEQFF
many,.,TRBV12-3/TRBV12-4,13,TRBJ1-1,TGTGCCAGCAGTTTATTGGAGGGCACTGAAGCTTTCTTT,CASSLLEGTEAFF
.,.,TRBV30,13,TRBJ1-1,TGTGCCTGGAACGGCAGATTGAACACTGAAGCTTTCTTT,CAWNGRLNTEAFF
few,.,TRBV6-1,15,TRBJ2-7,TGTGCCAGCAGTGAAAGACAAGGGAGCTCCTACGAGCAGTACTTC,CASSERQGSSYEQYF
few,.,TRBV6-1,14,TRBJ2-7,TGTGCCAGCAGGAGCCGGCCAGAAAACTACGAGCAGTACTTC,CASRSRPENYEQYF
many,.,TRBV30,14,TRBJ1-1,TGTGCCTGGAGTCTTACGGGTCTGAACACTGAAGCTTTCTTT,CAWSLTGLNTEAFF
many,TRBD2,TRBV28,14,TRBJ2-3,TGTGCCAGCACCTCACTAGCGGGTGTAGATACGCAGTATTTT,CASTSLAGVDTQYF
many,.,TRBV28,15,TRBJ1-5,TGTGCCAGCAGTGGACAGAAGAGACCCAATCAGCCCCAGCATTTT,CASSGQKRPNQPQHF
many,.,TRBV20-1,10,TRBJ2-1,TGCAGTGCTCTAGCTACTGAGCAGTTCTTC,CSALATEQFF
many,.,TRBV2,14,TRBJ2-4,TGTGCCAGCATGGAGGGGGCGGCCAAAAACATTCAGTACTTC,CASMEGAAKNIQYF
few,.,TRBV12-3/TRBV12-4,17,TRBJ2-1,TGTGCCAGCAGTTTAAGGGCCGGGCGCCTGGGGATCAATGAGCAGTTCTTC,CASSLRAGRLGINEQFF
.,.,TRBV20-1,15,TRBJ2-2,TGCAGTGCTAGAGAATCCGGGACCCCAAACGGGGAGCTGTTTTTT,CSARESGTPNGELFF
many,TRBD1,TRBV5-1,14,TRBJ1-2,TGTGCCAGCAGTTTCGGCCAGGGGGCTTACGGCTACACCTTC,CASSFGQGAYGYTF
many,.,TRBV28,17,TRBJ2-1,TGTGCCAGCAGTCAGCTTGGTGGGGGAGTTTCCTACAATGAGCAGTTCTTC,CASSQLGGGVSYNEQFF
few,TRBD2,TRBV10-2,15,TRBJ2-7,TGCGCCAGCAGCGACCTTAGCGGGAGGGCCTACGAGCAGTACTTC,CASSDLSGRAYEQYF
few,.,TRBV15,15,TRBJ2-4,TGTGCCACCAGCAGAGACAGCCCGGGTATCAACATTCAGTACTTC,CATSRDSPGINIQYF
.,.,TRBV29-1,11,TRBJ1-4,TGCAGCGTTGAGCAGGCTGAAAAACTGTTTTTT,CSVEQAEKLFF
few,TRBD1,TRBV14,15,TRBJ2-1,TGTGCCAGCAGCCAAGATAGGACAGGGAACAATGAGCAGTTCTTC,CASSQDRTGNNEQFF
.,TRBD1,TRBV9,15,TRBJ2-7,TGTGCCAGCAGCCCTGGACAGGGGCCCTCCTACGAGCAGTACTTC,CASSPGQGPSYEQYF
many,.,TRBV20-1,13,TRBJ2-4,TGCAGTGCTAGCAGTCCTCGAGAAAACATTCAGTACTTC,CSASSPRENIQYF
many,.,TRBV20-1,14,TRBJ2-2,TGCAGTGCTAGAGTCGGACACTACACCGGGGAGCTGTTTTTT,CSARVGHYTGELFF
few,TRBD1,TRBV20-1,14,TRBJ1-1,TGCAGTGCTCTGACAGGGGGATCGGACACTGAAGCTTTCTTT,CSALTGGSDTEAFF
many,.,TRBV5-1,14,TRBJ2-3,TGCGCCAGCAGCCCCGAGACTGGGCGGGATACGCAGTATTTT,CASSPETGRDTQYF
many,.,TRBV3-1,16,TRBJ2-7,TGTGCCAGCAGCCAAGGGGGTGATCCAGCGAATTACGAGCAGTACTTC,CASSQGGDPANYEQYF
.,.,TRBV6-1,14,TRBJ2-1,TGTGCCAGCGAGGGGCCCAAGCCGCACGATGAGCAGTTCTTC,CASEGPKPHDEQFF
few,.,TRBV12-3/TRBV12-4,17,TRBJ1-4,TGTGCCAGCAGTTCCGGGACCTGGTTTGATGGGGGTGAAAAACTGTTTTTT,CASSSGTWFDGGEKLFF
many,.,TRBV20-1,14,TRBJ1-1,TGCAGTGCTCCCTCCCCCCCCAAGAACACTGAAGCTTTCTTT,CSAPSPPKNTEAFF
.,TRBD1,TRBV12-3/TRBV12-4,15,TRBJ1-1,TGTGCCAGCAACCGCAGGGGGACAGCGAACACTGAAGCTTTCTTT,CASNRRGTANTEAFF
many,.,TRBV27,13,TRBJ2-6,TGTGCCAGCAGTCCGTGGAAAGCCAACGTCCTGACTTTC,CASSPWKANVLTF
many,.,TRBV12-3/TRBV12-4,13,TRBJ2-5,TGTGCCAGCAGCCGAGGAAACCAAGAGACCCAGTACTTC,CASSRGNQETQYF
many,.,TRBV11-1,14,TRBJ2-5,TGTGCCAGCAGCGGGGGGGCGAGGAAAGAGACCCAGTACTTC,CASSGGARKETQYF
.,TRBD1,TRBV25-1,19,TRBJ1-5,TGTGCCAGCAGTGCCCCCCCCGGACAGGGAGACGATAGCAATCAGCCCCAGCATTTT,CASSAPPGQGDDSNQPQHF
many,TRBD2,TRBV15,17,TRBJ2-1,TGTGCCACCAGCAGATTTGGGGGACTAGCGGACTACAATGAGCAGTTCTTC,CATSRFGGLADYNEQFF
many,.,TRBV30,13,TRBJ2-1,TGTGCCTGGCAGGGGAGCTCCTACAATGAGCAGTTCTTC,CAWQGSSYNEQFF
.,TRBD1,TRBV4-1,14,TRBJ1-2,TGCGCCAGCAGTCTCCAGGGGGCGAACTATGGCTACACCTTC,CASSLQGANYGYTF
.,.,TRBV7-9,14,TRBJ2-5,TGTGCCAGCAGCTCGAGGGATTCGGGGGAGACCCAGTACTTC,CASSSRDSGETQYF
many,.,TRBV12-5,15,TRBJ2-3,TGTGCTAGTGGTTTGGAGGCGGGTGTCCCAGATACGCAGTATTTT,CASGLEAGVPDTQYF
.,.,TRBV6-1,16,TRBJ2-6,TGTGCCAGCGGATTTAGCGGTGCCTCTGGGGCCAACGTCCTGACTTTC,CASGFSGASGANVLTF
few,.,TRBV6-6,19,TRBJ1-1,TGTGCCAGCAGTTACTCGTCGCAGCGGGGGACCGGAATGAACACTGAAGCTTTCTTT,CASSYSSQRGTGMNTEAFF
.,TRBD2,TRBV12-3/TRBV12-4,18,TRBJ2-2,TGTGCCAGCACCGAGGCCAGCGGGGGGGAAACGAACACCGGGGAGCTGTTTTTT,CASTEASGGETNTGELFF
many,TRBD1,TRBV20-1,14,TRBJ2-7,TGCAGTGCTAGTGACAGGGGGGGTAGGTACGAGCAGTACTTC,CSASDRGGRYEQYF